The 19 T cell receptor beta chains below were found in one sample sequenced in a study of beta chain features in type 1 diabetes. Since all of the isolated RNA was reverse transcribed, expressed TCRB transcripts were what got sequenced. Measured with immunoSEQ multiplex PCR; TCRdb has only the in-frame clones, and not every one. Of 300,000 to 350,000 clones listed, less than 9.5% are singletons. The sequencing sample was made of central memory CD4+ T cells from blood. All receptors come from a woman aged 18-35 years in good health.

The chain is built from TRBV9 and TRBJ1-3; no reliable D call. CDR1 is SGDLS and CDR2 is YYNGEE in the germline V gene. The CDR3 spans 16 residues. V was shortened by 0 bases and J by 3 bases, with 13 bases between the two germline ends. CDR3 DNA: TGTGCCAGCAGCGTAGCGGCCCAAACGGGTGGAAACACCATATATTTT. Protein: CASSVAAQTGGNTIYF.

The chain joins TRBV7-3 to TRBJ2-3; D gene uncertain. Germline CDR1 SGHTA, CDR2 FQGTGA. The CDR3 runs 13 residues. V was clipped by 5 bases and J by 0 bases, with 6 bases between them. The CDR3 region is CASSDSSTDTQYF. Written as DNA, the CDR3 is TGTGCCAGCAGCGACTCTAGCACAGATACGCAGTATTTT.

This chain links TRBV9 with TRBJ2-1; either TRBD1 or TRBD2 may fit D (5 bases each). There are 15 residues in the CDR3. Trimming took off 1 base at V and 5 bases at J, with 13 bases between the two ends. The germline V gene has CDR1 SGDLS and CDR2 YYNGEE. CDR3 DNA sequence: TGTGCCAGCAGCGTAATTGGGGGTCCAGACAATGAGCAGTTCTTC. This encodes CASSVIGGPDNEQFF.

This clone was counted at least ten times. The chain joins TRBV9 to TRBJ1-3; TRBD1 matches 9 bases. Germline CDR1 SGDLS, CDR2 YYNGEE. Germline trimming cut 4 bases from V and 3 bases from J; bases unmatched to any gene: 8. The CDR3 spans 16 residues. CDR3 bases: TGTGCCAGCAGCCCCCGGACAGGGGTTATTGGAAACACCATATATTTT. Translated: CASSPRTGVIGNTIYF.

CDR3 DNA sequence: TGCGCCAGCAGCTTCTTGCCAGACGACACCGGGGAGCTGTTTTTT. Translated: CASSFLPDDTGELFF. This chain connects TRBV5-1 to TRBJ2-2, with D hard to call. Per germline, CDR1 SGHRS and CDR2 YFSETQ. The CDR3 has 15 amino acids. The V gene lost 2 bases and the J gene lost 3 bases, with 11 bases spanning the gap.

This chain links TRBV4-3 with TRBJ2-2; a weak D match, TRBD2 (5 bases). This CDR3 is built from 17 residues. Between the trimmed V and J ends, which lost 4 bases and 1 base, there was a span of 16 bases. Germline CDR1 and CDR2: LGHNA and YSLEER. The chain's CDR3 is CASSRFPYGENTGELFF. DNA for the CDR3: TGCGCCAGCAGCCGATTCCCCTACGGGGAGAACACCGGGGAGCTGTTTTTT.

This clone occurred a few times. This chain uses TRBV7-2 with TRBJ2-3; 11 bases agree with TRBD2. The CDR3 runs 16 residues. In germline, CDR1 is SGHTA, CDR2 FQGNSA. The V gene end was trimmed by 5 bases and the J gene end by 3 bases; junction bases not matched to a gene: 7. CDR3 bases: TGTGCCAGCAGCCAAGCTAGCGGGAGGTGGACAGATACGCAGTATTTT. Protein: CASSQASGRWTDTQYF.

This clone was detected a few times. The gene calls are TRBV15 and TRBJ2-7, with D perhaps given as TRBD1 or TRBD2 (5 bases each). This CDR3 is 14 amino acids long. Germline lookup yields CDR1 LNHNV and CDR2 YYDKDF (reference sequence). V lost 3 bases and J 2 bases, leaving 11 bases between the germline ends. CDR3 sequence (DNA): TGTGCCACCAGCAGTGACAGCGGAGCCTACGAGCAGTACTTC. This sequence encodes CATSSDSGAYEQYF.

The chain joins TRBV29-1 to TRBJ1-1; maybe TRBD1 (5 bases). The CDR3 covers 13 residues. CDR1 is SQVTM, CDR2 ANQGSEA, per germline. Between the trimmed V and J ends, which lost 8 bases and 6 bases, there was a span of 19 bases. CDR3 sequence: CSPLRGGSPEAFF. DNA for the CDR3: TGCAGCCCCTTGCGGGGCGGATCCCCTGAAGCTTTCTTT.

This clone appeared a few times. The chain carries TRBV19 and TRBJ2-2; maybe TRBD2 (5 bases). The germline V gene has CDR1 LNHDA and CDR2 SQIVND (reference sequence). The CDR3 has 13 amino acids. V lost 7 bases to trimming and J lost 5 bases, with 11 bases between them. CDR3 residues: CASTPRRTGELFF. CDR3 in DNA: TGTGCCAGTACCCCTAGGAGGACCGGGGAGCTGTTTTTT.

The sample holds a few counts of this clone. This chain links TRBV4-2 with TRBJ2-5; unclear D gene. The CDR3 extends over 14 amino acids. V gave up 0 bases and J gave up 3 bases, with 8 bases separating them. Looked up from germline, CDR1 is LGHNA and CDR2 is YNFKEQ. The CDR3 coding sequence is TGTGCCAGCAGCCAAGACACTTTCAAAGAGACCCAGTACTTC. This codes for CASSQDTFKETQYF.

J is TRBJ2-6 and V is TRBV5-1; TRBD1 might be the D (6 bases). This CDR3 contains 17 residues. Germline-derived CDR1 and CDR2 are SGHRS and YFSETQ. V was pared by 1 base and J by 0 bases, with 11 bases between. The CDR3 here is CASSLRTVTSGANVLTF. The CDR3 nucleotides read TGCGCCAGCAGCTTGCGGACAGTGACCTCTGGGGCCAACGTCCTGACTTTC.

This CDR3 is CSAKWDATQYF. CDR3 DNA: TGCAGTGCTAAATGGGATGCGACCCAGTACTTC. The chain joins TRBV20-1 to TRBJ2-5; D gene ambiguous. CDR1 and CDR2 from the germline V gene are DFQATT and SNEGSKA (reference sequence). Trimming stripped 4 bases from V and 7 bases from J, with 10 bases between. The CDR3 has 11 amino acids.

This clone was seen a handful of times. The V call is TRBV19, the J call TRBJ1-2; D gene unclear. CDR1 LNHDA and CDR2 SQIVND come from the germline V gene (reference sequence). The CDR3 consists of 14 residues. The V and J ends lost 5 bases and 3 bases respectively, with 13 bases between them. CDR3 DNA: TGTGCCAGTAGTGAAACGGGAACCTACTATGGCTACACCTTC. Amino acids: CASSETGTYYGYTF.

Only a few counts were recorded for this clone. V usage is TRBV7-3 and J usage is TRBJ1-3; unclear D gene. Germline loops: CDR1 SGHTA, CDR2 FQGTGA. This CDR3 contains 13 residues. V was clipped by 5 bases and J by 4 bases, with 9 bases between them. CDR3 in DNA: TGTGCCAGCAGCCCATCTCTCGGAAACACCATATATTTT. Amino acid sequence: CASSPSLGNTIYF.

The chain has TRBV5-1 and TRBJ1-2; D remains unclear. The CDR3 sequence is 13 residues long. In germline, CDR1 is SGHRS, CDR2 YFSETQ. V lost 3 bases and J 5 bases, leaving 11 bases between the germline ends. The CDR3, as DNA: TGCGCCAGCAGCTCCGGGTCCACGTATGGCTACACCTTC. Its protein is CASSSGSTYGYTF.

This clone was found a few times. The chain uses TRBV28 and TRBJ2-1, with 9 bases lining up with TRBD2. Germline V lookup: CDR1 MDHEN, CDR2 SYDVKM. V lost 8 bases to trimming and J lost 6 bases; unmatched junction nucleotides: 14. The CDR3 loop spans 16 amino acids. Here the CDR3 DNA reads TGTGCCAGCCTACACCCTAGCGGGAAACTCCGCAATGAGCAGTTCTTC. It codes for CASLHPSGKLRNEQFF.

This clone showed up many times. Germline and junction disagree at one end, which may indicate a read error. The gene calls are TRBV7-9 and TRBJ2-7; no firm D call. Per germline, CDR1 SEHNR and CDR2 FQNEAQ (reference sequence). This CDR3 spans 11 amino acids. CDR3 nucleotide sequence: TGTGCCAGCAGCTTACGTCTAGAGCACGAATTC. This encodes CASSLRLEHEF.

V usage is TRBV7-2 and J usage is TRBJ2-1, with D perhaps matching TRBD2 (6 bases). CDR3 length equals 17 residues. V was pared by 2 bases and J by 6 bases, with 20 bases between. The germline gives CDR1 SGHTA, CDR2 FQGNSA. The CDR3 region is CASSLNPSGLNRNEQFF. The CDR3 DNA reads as TGTGCCAGCAGCTTAAACCCCTCGGGACTGAATCGCAATGAGCAGTTCTTC. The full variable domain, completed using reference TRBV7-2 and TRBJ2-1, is GAGVSQSPSNKVTEKGKDVELRCDPISGHTALYWYRQSLGQGLEFLIYFQGNSAPDKSGLPSDRFSAERTGGSVSTLTIQRTQQEDSAVYLCASSLNPSGLNRNEQFFGPGTRLTVL.